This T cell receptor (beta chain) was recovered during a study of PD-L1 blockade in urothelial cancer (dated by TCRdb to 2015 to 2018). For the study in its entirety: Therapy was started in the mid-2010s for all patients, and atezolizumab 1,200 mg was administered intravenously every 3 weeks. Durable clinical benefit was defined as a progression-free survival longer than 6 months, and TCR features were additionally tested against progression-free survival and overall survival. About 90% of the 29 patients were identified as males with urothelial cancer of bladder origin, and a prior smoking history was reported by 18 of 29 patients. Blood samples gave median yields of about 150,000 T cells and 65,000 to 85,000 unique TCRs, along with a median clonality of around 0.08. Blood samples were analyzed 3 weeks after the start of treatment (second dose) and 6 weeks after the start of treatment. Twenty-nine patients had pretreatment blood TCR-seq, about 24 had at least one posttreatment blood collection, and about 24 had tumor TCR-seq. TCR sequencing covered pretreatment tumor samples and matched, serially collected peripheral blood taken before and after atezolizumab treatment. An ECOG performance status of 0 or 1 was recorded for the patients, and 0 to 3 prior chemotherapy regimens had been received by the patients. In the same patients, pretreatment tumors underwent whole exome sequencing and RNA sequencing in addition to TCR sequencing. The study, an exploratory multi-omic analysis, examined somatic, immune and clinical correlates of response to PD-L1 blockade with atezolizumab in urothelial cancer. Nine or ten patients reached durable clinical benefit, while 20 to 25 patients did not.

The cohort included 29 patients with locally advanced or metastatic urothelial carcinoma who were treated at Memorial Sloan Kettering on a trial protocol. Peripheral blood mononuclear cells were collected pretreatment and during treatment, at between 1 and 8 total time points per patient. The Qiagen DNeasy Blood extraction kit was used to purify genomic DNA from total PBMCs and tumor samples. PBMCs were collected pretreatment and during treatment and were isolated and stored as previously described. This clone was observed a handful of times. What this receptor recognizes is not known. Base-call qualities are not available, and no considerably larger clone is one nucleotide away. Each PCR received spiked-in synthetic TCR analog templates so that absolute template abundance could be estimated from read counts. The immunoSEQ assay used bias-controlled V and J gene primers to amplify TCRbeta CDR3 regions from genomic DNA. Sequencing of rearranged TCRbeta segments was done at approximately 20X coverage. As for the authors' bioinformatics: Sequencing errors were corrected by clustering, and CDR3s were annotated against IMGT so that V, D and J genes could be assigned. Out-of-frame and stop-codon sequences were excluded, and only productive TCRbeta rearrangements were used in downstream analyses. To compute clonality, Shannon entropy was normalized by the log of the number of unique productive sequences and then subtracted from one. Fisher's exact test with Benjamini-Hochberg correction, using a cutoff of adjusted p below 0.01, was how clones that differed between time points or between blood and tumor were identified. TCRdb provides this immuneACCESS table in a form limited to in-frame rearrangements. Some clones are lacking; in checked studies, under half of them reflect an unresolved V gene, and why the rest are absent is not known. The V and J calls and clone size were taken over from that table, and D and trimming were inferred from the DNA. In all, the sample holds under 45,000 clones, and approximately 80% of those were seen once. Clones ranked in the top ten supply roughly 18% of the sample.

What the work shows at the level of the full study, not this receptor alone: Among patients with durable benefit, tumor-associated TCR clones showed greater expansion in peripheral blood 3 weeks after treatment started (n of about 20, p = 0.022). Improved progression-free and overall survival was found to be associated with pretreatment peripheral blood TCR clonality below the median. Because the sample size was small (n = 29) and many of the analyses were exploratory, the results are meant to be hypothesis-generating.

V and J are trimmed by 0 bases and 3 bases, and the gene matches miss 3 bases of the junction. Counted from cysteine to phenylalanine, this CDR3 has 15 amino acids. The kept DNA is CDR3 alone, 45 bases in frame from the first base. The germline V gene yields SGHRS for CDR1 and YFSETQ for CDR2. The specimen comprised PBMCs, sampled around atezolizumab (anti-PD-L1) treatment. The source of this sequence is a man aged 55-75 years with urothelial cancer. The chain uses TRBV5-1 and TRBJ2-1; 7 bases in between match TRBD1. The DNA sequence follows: TGCGCCAGCAGCTTGGGGACAGGAATCTACAATGAGCAGTTCTTC. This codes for CASSLGTGIYNEQFF.